This T cell receptor beta chain was documented in a study of blood T cell repertoires in COVID-19. Study summary: In each case, the material was cDNA or gDNA derived from T cells, B-cell-depleted T cells, or PBMCs.

This clone was recorded many times. There are 15 residues in the CDR3. In germline, CDR1 is ENHRY, CDR2 SYGVKD. J lost 7 bases, V lost 6 bases, and 9 bases had no gene match. In the authors' workflow: The authors estimated nucleated cell counts from reference gene primer amplification. Generated by immunoSEQ multiplex PCR, the TCRdb table keeps only in-frame clones and is missing some. That table supplies the V and J calls and clone size; D and trimming were determined from the DNA. The table has about 300,000 clones, around 92% seen once. The sequenced sample consisted of peripheral blood. The chain uses TRBV10-3 and TRBJ2-7; 13 bases fit TRBD2. This TCR came from a woman in her thirties with COVID-19, enrolled during active disease. The CDR3: CAIRGTSGESSEQYF. CDR3 nucleotides: TGTGCCATCAGGGGGACTAGCGGGGAATCTAGTGAGCAGTACTTC.